These 29 T cell receptor beta chains were all obtained from the same sample, sequenced in a study of chemoradiotherapy in HPV16-positive cancers. The assay was immunoSEQ multiplex PCR, and TCRdb's table has in-frame clones only and misses some. Here the sample spans roughly 6,000 clones, more than 65% being singletons. The sample was tumor tissue, taken from a patient who underwent chemoradiotherapy. All receptors derive from a human donor with HPV-associated anogenital cancer.

This clone was detected once. This chain connects TRBV19 to TRBJ2-7, with 7 bases identical to TRBD1. This CDR3 has 15 amino acids. Germline V gene data show CDR1 as LNHDA and CDR2 as SQIVND (reference sequence). The ends lost 5 bases at V and 4 bases at J; junction bases unmatched: 11. CDR3 nucleotide sequence: TGTGCCAGTAGTCCACCAGGACAGGTCGGGTACGAGCAGTACTTC. This sequence encodes CASSPPGQVGYEQYF.

J is TRBJ2-1 and V is TRBV28, with D possibly matching TRBD1 (6 bases). Trimming stripped 6 bases from V and 3 bases from J, with 9 bases between. Germline lookup yields CDR1 MDHEN and CDR2 SYDVKM. There are 13 residues in the CDR3. The CDR3: CASSPGHYNEQFF. In nucleotides, the CDR3 is TGTGCCAGCAGCCCGGGACACTACAATGAGCAGTTCTTC.

This rearrangement joins TRBV6-4 to TRBJ2-1, with 15 bases aligning to TRBD2. The CDR3 loop spans 15 amino acids. The ends lost 6 bases at V and 8 bases at J; junction bases unmatched: 5. Germline-derived CDR1 and CDR2 are MRHNA and SNTAGT. The CDR3 loop is CASSHGLAGGHEQFF. In nucleotides, the CDR3 is TGTGCCAGCAGCCATGGACTAGCGGGGGGGCATGAGCAGTTCTTC.

This clone was found once. The chain combines TRBV7-3 with TRBJ1-1; 7 nucleotides match TRBD1. After removal of 6 bases from V and 5 bases from J, the junction contained 6 bases not matched to a gene. Germline V gene data show CDR1 as SGHTA and CDR2 as FQGTGA. The CDR3 length is 13 residues. CDR3 sequence reads: CASRSGGGTEAFF. For the CDR3, the DNA is TGTGCCAGCAGGTCAGGGGGTGGTACTGAAGCTTTCTTT.

The chain combines TRBV27 with TRBJ2-1; a possible D gene is TRBD2 (6 bases). CDR1 is MNHEY, CDR2 SMNVEV, per germline (reference sequence). V dropped 4 bases and J dropped 12 bases, with 16 bases sitting between them. The CDR3 is 13 amino acids. This CDR3 is CASSSHQAGGQFF. The CDR3 bases are TGTGCCAGCAGTTCGCACCAGGCCGGGGGGCAGTTCTTC.

The chain employs TRBV5-1 and TRBJ1-1; D is perhaps TRBD1 (5 bases). Trimming took off 4 bases at V and 3 bases at J, with 16 bases between the two ends. The CDR3 consists of 15 residues. Germline CDR1 is SGHRS and CDR2 is YFSETQ. CDR3 amino acids: CASSPQEGGDTEAFF. Written as DNA, the CDR3 is TGCGCCAGCAGCCCCCAAGAGGGAGGGGACACTGAAGCTTTCTTT.

The chain uses TRBV7-9 and TRBJ1-3; tentative D call: TRBD1 (6 bases). The ends were cut back, 5 bases at V and 7 bases at J, with 24 bases in the middle. The CDR3 totals 17 residues. Germline V CDR1 and CDR2: SEHNR, FQNEAQ (reference sequence). CDR3 sequence (DNA): TGTGCCAGCAGCCACGGGGGGGCTAGGGGATTCCGGAACACCATATATTTT. Encoded protein: CASSHGGARGFRNTIYF.

The chain employs TRBV5-1 and TRBJ2-2; D unresolved. The V end lost 7 bases, the J end lost 4 bases, and 14 bases lay between the germline ends. Germline V gives CDR1 SGHRS, CDR2 YFSETQ. The CDR3 runs 14 residues. The CDR3 nucleotides read TGCGCCAGCGGATCAGGATTTGGCACCGGGGAGCTGTTTTTT. Amino acids: CASGSGFGTGELFF.

This chain joins TRBV20-1 and TRBJ2-5; no firm D call. This CDR3 is 10 amino acids long. Germline-derived CDR1 and CDR2 are DFQATT and SNEGSKA (reference sequence). Trimming took off 6 bases at V and 2 bases at J, with 4 bases between the two ends. In DNA form, the CDR3 reads TGCAGTGCCCCACAAGAGACCCAGTACTTC. Residues: CSAPQETQYF.

The chain links TRBV18 to TRBJ1-2; D is undetermined. Germline assignment: CDR1 KGHSH and CDR2 LQKENI. The CDR3 is made up of 14 amino acids. V lost 2 bases to trimming and J lost 6 bases, with 13 bases between them. The CDR3 here is CASSPDGFKNGYTF. The CDR3 DNA sequence: TGTGCCAGCTCACCAGATGGGTTTAAGAATGGCTACACCTTC. Looking up the rest from reference TRBV18 and TRBJ1-2 gives the full variable domain: NAGVMQNPRHLVRRRGQEARLRCSPMKGHSHVYWYRQLPEEGLKFMVYLQKENIIDESGMPKERFSAEFPKEGPSILRIQQVVRGDSAAYFCASSPDGFKNGYTFGSGTRLTVV.

In this sample, this clone turned up a few times. The rearrangement uses TRBV6-1 and TRBJ2-1; TRBD1 or TRBD2 may be the D gene (5 bases each). The CDR3 is made up of 18 amino acids. Germline CDR1 reads MNHNS; CDR2 reads SASEGT. V was trimmed by 0 bases and J by 0 bases, leaving 15 bases between them. The CDR3 reads CASSEATIGASSYNEQFF. In nucleotides, the CDR3 is TGTGCCAGCAGTGAAGCGACTATAGGGGCGAGCTCCTACAATGAGCAGTTCTTC.

This clone came up a few times. This chain joins TRBV5-1 and TRBJ1-1; D uncertain. Germline lookup yields CDR1 SGHRS and CDR2 YFSETQ. V lost 3 bases and J 7 bases, leaving 10 bases between the germline ends. The CDR3 runs to 12 residues. The CDR3 region has the DNA TGCGCCAGCAGCTCAGATGGGATTGAAGCTTTCTTT. Its translation is CASSSDGIEAFF.

The chain employs TRBV7-9 and TRBJ1-2; the D gene is possibly TRBD1 (5 bases). This CDR3 contains 14 residues. The V end was cut by 2 bases, the J end by 6 bases, with 13 bases between. From germline, CDR1 is SEHNR and CDR2 FQNEAQ (reference sequence). The CDR3 coding sequence is TGTGCCAGCAGCTTACTGTCAGGGAACCATGGCTACACCTTC. It specifies CASSLLSGNHGYTF.

The chain joins TRBV6-5 to TRBJ1-2; the D gene is possibly TRBD1 (5 bases). V lost 5 bases and J lost 2, with 12 bases in between. The CDR3 covers 14 residues. Germline-derived CDR1 and CDR2 are MNHEY and SVGAGI. In DNA form, the CDR3 reads TGTGCCAGCAGTCAGATTGGGGGAAACTATGGCTACACCTTC. As protein: CASSQIGGNYGYTF.

V and J are TRBV5-5 and TRBJ1-1; TRBD1 is a possible D gene (6 bases). Trimming left V 0 bases short and J 1 base short, with 7 bases between. The CDR3 extends over 14 amino acids. Germline V gene lookup returns CDR1 SGHKS and CDR2 YYEKEE (reference sequence). The CDR3 DNA sequence: TGTGCCAGCAGCTTGGGACAGGAGAACACTGAAGCTTTCTTT. This codes for CASSLGQENTEAFF. Combining the CDR3 with reference TRBV5-5 and TRBJ1-1 gives the whole variable domain DAGVTQSPTHLIKTRGQQVTLRCSPISGHKSVSWYQQVLGQGPQFIFQYYEKEERGRGNFPDRFSARQFPNYSSELNVNALLLGDSALYLCASSLGQENTEAFFGQGTRLTVV.

The J gene is TRBJ1-1, the V gene TRBV6-1, with D possibly matching TRBD1 (6 bases). This CDR3 has 13 residues. In germline, CDR1 is MNHNS, CDR2 SASEGT. V shed 5 bases and J shed 2 bases, with 9 bases lying between them. Here the CDR3 DNA reads TGTGCCAGCAGTTGGACAGATAACACTGAAGCTTTCTTT. Encoded protein: CASSWTDNTEAFF.

This clone was seen once. The chain combines TRBV5-1 with TRBJ2-3; 9 bases fit TRBD1. J lost 3 bases, V lost 5 bases, and 7 bases had no gene match. The CDR3 is 15 amino acids. Germline values: CDR1 SGHRS, CDR2 YFSETQ. The CDR3: CASSQQGAGTDTQYF. In nucleotides, the CDR3 is TGCGCCAGCAGTCAACAGGGGGCTGGAACAGATACGCAGTATTTT.

This CDR3 is CATSRDRGSGYTF. The CDR3 DNA follows: TGTGCCACCAGCAGAGATCGGGGCAGTGGCTACACCTTC. The chain couples TRBV15 to TRBJ1-2, with D maybe TRBD1 (5 bases). V was pared by 0 bases and J by 7 bases, with 9 bases between. Germline assignment: CDR1 LNHNV and CDR2 YYDKDF (reference sequence). The CDR3 sequence is 13 residues long.

This clone was picked up one time. The J gene is TRBJ2-1, the V gene TRBV5-6; D not certain. V was trimmed by 0 bases and J by 0 bases, leaving 7 bases between them. The CDR3 is 15 residues long. Germline V gene data show CDR1 as SGHDT and CDR2 as YYEEEE. CDR3 loop: CASSLVVSSYNEQFF. For the CDR3, the DNA is TGTGCCAGCAGCTTGGTAGTGAGCTCCTACAATGAGCAGTTCTTC.

The chain combines TRBV5-1 with TRBJ1-6, with D tentatively TRBD1 (5 bases). CDR1 and CDR2 from the germline V gene are SGHRS and YFSETQ. V was cut by 0 bases and J by 9 bases, with 10 bases left in between. The CDR3 is made up of 14 amino acids. The CDR3: CASSLEGLGSPLHF. The CDR3 DNA reads TGCGCCAGCAGCTTGGAGGGGCTGGGTTCACCCCTCCACTTT.

DNA of the CDR3: TGTGCCAGCAGGGGGATCCGAAGCAATCAGCCCCAGCATTTT. The encoded protein is CASRGIRSNQPQHF. J is TRBJ1-5 and V is TRBV6-6; D remains ambiguous. CDR1 and CDR2 from the germline V gene are MNHNY and SVGAGI (reference sequence). The CDR3 has 14 amino acids. Between the trimmed V and J ends, which lost 6 bases and 1 base, there was a span of 10 bases.

Regarding this clone: At the DNA level, this CDR3 is encoded by other sequences in the same sample as well. V gene TRBV5-1 combines with J gene TRBJ1-4; 10 nucleotides match TRBD1. The germline gives CDR1 SGHRS, CDR2 YFSETQ. V shed 3 bases, J shed 7 bases, and the junction held 6 bases outside the gene matches. The CDR3 has 15 residues. In nucleotides, the CDR3 is TGCGCCAGCAGCTCCGGACAGGGGGTGGGTGAAAAACTGTTTTTT. Translation: CASSSGQGVGEKLFF.

The chain is built from TRBV7-8 and TRBJ1-3; D possibly corresponds to TRBD1 (5 bases). Trimming took 6 bases from V and 7 from J, leaving 22 bases between them. The germline V gene has CDR1 SGHVS and CDR2 FQNEAQ. The CDR3 is made up of 16 amino acids. CDR3 nucleotides: TGTGCCAGCAGGAGGTCCTTAGCAGGGTCCTCGAACACCATATATTTT. Protein product: CASRRSLAGSSNTIYF.

This clone was seen more than once but under ten times. CDR3 nucleotide sequence: TGTGCCAGCAGCCCGGACAGGGGGCGAGGCTACACCTTC. This gives the protein CASSPDRGRGYTF. This rearrangement joins TRBV11-2 to TRBJ1-2, with 11 bases matching TRBD1. CDR3 length: 13 residues. Trimming cost V 5 bases and J 8 bases; bases outside gene matches: 4. The germline gives CDR1 SGHAT, CDR2 FQNNGV. Looking up the rest from reference TRBV11-2 and TRBJ1-2 gives the full variable domain: EAGVAQSPRYKIIEKRQSVAFWCNPISGHATLYWYQQILGQGPKLLIQFQNNGVVDDSQLPKDRFSAERLKGVDSTLKIQPAKLEDSAVYLCASSPDRGRGYTFGSGTRLTVV.

In its sample, this clone was seen once. The chain uses TRBV6-5 and TRBJ2-1; weak D call: TRBD1 (6 bases). The CDR3 sequence is 15 residues long. Trimming shortened V by 4 bases and J by 2 bases, and 12 bases separated the two germline ends. The germline V gene has CDR1 MNHEY and CDR2 SVGAGI. CDR3 in amino acids: CASSSRGPTYNEQFF. The CDR3 bases are TGTGCCAGCAGTTCCAGGGGTCCAACCTACAATGAGCAGTTCTTC.

The CDR3 coding sequence is TGCAGCGTCGGACAGAACAATCAGCCCCAGCATTTT. This encodes CSVGQNNQPQHF. This chain links TRBV29-1 with TRBJ1-5, with TRBD1 as a possible D gene (6 bases). V was trimmed by 6 bases and J by 3 bases, leaving 9 bases between them. CDR3 size: 12 residues. The germline V gene has CDR1 SQVTM and CDR2 ANQGSEA.

V is TRBV7-2 and J is TRBJ1-5; the D gene is possibly TRBD1 (5 bases). V lost 3 bases, J lost 2 bases, and 11 bases lay in between. Germline V CDR1 and CDR2: SGHTA, FQGNSA. The length of the CDR3 is 15 residues. CDR3 protein: CASSFVVGGNQPQHF. The CDR3 bases are TGTGCCAGCAGCTTCGTAGTGGGGGGCAATCAGCCCCAGCATTTT.

This chain links TRBV7-9 with TRBJ2-2, with D unresolved. V was cut by 2 bases and J by 5 bases, with 9 bases left in between. The CDR3 length is 14 residues. Germline CDR1 SEHNR, CDR2 FQNEAQ (reference sequence). Written as DNA, the CDR3 is TGTGCCAGCAGCTTAAATTTACAGACCGGGGAGCTGTTTTTT. It specifies CASSLNLQTGELFF.

The chain employs TRBV19 and TRBJ2-2; 8 positions match TRBD1. V dropped 0 bases and J dropped 7; count of bases not matched to a gene: 4. The CDR3 is 15 residues long. The germline CDR1 and CDR2 sequences are LNHDA and SQIVND (reference sequence). The CDR3 sequence is CASSIETGAVGELFF. CDR3 coding DNA: TGTGCCAGTAGTATAGAGACAGGGGCCGTCGGGGAGCTGTTTTTT.